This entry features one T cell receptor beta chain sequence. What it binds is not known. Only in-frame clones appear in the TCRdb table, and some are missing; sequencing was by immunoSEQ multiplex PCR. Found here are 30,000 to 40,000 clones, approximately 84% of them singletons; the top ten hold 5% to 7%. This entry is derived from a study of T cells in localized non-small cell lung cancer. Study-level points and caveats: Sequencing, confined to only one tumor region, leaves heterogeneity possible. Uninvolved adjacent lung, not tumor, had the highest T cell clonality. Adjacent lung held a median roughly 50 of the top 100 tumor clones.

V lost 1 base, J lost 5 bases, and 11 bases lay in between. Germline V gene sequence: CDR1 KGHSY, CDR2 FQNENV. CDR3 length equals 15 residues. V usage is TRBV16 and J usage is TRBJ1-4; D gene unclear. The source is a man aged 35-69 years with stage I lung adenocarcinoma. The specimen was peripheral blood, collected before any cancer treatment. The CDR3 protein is CASSQWSGINEKLFF. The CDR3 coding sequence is TGTGCCAGCAGCCAATGGAGCGGGATCAATGAAAAACTGTTTTTT.